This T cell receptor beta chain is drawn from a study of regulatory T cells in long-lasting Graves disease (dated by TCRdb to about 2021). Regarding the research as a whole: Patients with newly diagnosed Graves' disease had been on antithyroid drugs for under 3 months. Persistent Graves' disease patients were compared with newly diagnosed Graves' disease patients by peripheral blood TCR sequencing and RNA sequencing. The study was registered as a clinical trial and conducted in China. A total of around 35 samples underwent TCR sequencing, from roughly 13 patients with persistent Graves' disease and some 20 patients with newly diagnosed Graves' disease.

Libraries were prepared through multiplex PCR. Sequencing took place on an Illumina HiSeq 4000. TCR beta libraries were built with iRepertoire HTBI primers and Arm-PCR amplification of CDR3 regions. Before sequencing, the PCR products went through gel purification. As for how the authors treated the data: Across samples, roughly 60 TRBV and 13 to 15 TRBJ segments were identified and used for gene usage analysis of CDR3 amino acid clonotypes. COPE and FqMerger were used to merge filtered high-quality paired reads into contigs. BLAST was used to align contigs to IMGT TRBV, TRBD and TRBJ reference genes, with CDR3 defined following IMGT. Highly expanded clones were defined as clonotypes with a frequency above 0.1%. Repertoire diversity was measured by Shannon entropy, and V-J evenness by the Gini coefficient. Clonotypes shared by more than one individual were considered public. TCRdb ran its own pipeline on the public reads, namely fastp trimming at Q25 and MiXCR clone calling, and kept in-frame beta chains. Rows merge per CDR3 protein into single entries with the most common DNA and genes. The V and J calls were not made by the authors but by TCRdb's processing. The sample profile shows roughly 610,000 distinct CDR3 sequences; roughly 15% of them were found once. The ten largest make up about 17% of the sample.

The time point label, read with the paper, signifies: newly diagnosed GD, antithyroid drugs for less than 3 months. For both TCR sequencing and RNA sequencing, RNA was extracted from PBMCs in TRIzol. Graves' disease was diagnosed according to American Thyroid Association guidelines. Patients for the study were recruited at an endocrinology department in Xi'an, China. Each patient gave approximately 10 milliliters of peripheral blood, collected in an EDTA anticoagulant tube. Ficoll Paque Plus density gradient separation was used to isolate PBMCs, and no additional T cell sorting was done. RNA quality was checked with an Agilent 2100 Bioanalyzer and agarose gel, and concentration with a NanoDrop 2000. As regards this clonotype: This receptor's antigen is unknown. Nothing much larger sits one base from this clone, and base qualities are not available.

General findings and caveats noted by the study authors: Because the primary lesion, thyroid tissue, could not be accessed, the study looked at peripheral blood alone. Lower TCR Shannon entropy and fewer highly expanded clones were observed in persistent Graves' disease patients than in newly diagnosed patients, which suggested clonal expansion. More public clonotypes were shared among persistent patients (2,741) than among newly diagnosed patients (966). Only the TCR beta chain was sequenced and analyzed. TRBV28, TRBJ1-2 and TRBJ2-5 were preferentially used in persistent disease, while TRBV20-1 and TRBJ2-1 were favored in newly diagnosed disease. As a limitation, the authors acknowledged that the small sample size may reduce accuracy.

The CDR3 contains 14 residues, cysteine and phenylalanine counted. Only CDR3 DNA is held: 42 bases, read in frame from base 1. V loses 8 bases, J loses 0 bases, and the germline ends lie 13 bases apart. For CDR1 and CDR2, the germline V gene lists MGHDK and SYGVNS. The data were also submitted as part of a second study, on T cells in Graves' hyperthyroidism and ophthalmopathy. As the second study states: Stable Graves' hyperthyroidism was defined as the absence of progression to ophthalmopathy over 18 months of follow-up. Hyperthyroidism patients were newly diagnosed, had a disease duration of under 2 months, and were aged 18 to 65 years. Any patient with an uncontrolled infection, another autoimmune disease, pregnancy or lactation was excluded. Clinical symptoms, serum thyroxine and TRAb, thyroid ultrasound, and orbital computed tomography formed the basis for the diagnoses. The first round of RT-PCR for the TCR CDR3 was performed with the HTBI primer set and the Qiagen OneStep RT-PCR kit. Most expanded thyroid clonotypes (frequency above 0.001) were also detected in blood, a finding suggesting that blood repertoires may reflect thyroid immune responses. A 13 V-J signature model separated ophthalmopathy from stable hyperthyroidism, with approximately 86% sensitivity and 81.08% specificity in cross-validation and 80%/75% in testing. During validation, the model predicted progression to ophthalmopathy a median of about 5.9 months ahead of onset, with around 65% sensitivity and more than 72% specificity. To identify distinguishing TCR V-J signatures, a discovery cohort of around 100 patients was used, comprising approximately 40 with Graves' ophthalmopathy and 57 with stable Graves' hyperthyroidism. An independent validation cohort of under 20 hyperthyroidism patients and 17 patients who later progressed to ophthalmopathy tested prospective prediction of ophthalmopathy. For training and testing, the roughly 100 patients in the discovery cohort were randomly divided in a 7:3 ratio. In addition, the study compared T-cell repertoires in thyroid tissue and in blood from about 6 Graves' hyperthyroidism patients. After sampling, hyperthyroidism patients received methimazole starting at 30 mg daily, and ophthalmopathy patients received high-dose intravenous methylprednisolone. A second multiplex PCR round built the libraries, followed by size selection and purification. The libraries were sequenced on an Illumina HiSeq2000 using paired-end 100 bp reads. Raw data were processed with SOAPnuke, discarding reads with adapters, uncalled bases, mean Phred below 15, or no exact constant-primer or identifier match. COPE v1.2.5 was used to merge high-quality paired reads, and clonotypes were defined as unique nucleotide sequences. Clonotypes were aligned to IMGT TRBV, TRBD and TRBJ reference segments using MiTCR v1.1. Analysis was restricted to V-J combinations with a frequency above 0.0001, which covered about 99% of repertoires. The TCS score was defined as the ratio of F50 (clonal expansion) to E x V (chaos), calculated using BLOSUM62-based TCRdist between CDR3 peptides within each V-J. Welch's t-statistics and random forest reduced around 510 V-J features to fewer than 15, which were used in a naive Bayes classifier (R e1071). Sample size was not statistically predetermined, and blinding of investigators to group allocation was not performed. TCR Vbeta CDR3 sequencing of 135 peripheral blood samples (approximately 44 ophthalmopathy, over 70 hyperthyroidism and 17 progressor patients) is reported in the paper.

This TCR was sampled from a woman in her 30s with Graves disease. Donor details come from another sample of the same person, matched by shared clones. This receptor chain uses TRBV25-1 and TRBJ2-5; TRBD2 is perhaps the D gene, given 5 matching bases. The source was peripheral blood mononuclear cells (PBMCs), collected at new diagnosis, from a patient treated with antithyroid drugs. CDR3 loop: CASSKPGNQETQYF. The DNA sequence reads TGTGCCAGCTCGAAACCGGGAAACCAAGAGACCCAGTACTTC.